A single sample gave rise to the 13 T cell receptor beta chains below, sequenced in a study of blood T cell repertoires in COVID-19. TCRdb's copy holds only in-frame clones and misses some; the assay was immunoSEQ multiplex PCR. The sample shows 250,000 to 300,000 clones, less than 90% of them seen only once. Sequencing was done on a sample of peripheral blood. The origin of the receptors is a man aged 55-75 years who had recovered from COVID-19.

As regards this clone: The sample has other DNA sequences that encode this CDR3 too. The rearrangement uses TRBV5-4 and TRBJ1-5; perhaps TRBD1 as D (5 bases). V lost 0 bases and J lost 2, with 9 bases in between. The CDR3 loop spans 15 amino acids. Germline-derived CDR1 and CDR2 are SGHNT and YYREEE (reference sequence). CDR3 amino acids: CASSLDGGGNQPQHF. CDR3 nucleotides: TGTGCCAGCAGCTTGGATGGGGGGGGCAATCAGCCCCAGCATTTT.

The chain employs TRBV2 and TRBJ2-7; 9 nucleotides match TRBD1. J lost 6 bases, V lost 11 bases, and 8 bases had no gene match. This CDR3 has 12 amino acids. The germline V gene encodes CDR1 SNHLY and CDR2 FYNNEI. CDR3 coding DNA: TGTGCCGGGGGGACAGGGCGACGCGAGCAGTACTTC. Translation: CAGGTGRREQYF.

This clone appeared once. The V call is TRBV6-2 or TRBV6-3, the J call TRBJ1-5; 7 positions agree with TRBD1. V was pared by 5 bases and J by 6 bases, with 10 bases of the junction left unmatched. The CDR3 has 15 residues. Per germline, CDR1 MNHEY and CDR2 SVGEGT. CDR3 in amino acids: CASSRTTGWGQPQHF. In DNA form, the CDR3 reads TGTGCCAGCAGTAGAACGACAGGGTGGGGTCAGCCCCAGCATTTT.

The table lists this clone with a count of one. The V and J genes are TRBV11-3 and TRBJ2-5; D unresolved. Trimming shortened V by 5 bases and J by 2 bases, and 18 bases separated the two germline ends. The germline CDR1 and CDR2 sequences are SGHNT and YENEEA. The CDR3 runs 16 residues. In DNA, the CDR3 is TGTGCCAGCAGCCCAAAGAGTCGCGCGCCGCAAGAGACCCAGTACTTC. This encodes CASSPKSRAPQETQYF.

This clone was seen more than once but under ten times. The CDR3 DNA is TGTGCCAGCAGCTTAGGGATGTTAAGTTTCAGCGATGGCTACACCTTC. Encoded protein: CASSLGMLSFSDGYTF. The chain is built from TRBV7-9 and TRBJ1-2; D gene ambiguous. Germline CDR1 is SEHNR and CDR2 is FQNEAQ (reference sequence). The CDR3 runs to 16 residues. V was cut by 1 base and J by 6 bases, with 18 bases left in between.

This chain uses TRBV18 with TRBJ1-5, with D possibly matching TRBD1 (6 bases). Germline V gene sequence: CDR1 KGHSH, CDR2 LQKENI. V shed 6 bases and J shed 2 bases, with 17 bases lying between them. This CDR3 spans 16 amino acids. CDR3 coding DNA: TGTGCCAGCTCGCCATCAGGGGTTGGGGGCAATCAGCCCCAGCATTTT. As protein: CASSPSGVGGNQPQHF.

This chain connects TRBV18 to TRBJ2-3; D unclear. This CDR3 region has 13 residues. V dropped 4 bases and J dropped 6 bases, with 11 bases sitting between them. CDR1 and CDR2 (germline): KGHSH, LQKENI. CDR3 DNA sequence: TGTGCCAGCTCACTAGGTCTCGGGGATACGCAGTATTTT. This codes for CASSLGLGDTQYF.

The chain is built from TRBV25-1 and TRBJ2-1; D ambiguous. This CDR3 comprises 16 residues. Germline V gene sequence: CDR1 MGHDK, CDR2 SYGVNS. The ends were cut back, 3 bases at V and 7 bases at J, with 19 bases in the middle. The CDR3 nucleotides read TGTGCCAGCAGTGAGGCTGGCCCGGGTTCGACTAATGAGCAGTTCTTC. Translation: CASSEAGPGSTNEQFF.

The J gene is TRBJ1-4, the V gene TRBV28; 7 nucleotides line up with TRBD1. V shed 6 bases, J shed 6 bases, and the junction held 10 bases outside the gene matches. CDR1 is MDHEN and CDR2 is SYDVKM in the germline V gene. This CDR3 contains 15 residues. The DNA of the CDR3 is TGTGCCAGCAGCTACCAGGGGGGTAGAGATGAAAAACTGTTTTTT. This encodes CASSYQGGRDEKLFF.

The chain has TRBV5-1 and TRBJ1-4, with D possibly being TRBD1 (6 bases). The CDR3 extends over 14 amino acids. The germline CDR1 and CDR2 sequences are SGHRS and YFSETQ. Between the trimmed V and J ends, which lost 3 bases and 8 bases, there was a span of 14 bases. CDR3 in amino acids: CASSSAGAREKLFF. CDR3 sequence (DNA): TGCGCCAGCAGCTCGGCGGGGGCACGAGAAAAACTGTTTTTT.

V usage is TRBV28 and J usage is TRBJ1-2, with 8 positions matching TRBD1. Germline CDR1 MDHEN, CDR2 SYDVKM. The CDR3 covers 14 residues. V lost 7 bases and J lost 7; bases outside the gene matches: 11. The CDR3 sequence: CASTKLDRDVGYTF. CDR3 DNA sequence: TGTGCCAGCACCAAACTGGACAGGGACGTTGGCTACACCTTC.

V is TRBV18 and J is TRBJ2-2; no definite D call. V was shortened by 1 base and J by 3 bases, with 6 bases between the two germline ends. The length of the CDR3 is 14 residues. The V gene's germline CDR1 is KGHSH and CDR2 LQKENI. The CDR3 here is CASSPLRDTGELFF. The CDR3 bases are TGTGCCAGCTCACCACTCCGGGACACCGGGGAGCTGTTTTTT.

The CDR3 DNA follows: TGTGCCTCGGGACAGGCCCTCTACGAGCAGTACTTC. This gives the protein CASGQALYEQYF. The V gene is TRBV10-3, the J gene TRBJ2-7; 8 bases are shared with TRBD1. The CDR3 length is 12 residues. Germline V gene data show CDR1 as ENHRY and CDR2 as SYGVKD. V lost 11 bases to trimming and J lost 3 bases; unmatched junction nucleotides: 6.